Listed here is a single T cell receptor (beta chain). This CDR3 spans 13 amino acids. Germline lookup yields CDR1 SGHDT and CDR2 YYEEEE. Trimming took 4 bases from V and 6 from J, leaving 10 bases between them. This record belongs to a study of patients and donors after allogeneic stem cell transplantation. TCRdb recomputed calls from the RT-PCR reads with MiXCR, one row per CDR3 protein. Among approximately 150,000 distinct CDR3 sequences listed, roughly 30% were seen once. The sequence was collected from a human donor who was either an allogeneic HSCT recipient or a stem cell or donor lymphocyte infusion donor (not recorded which). It is not recorded whose cells these are; they may come from a transplant donor. This chain connects TRBV5-6 to TRBJ2-2, with a possible D match to TRBD1 (6 bases). Sequenced input: blood, either unsorted or a sorted T cell fraction (not recorded which). DNA for the CDR3: TGTGCCAGCAGCCCCAACAGGGCCGGGGAGCTGTTTTTT. Residues: CASSPNRAGELFF.